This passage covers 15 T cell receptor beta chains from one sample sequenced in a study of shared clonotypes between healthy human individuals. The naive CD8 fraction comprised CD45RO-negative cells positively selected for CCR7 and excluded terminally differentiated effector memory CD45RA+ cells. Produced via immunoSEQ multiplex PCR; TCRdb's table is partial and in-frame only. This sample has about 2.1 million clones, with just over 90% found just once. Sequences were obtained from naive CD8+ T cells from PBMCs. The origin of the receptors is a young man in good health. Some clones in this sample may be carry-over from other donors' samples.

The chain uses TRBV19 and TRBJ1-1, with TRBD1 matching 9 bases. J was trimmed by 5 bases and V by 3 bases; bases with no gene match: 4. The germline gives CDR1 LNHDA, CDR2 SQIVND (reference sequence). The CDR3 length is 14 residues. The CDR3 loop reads CASSIDRGRTEAFF. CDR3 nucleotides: TGTGCCAGTAGTATCGACAGGGGGAGAACTGAAGCTTTCTTT.

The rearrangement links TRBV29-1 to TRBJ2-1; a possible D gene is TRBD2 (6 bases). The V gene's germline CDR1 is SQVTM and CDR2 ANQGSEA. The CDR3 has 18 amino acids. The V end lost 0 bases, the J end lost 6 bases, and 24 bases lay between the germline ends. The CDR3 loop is CSVEDPLSGVVSRNEQFF. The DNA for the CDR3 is TGCAGCGTTGAAGATCCCCTGTCGGGAGTAGTCTCCCGCAATGAGCAGTTCTTC.

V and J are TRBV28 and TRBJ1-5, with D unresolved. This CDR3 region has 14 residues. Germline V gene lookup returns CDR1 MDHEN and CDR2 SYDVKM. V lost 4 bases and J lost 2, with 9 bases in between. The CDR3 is CASSWTEGNQPQHF. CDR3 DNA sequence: TGTGCCAGCAGTTGGACCGAGGGCAATCAGCCCCAGCATTTT.

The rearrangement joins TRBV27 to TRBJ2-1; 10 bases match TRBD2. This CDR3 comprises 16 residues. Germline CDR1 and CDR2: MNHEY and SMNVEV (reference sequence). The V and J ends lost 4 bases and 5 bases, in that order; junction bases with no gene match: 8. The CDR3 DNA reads TGTGCCAGCAGTTCGACAACTAGCGGGATACACAATGAGCAGTTCTTC. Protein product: CASSSTTSGIHNEQFF.

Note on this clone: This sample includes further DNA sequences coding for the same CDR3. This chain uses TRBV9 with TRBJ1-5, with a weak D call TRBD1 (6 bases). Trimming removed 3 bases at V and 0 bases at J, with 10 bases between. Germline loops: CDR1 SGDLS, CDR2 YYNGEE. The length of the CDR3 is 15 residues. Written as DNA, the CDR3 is TGTGCCAGCAGCGGCCAGGGGAATAGCAATCAGCCCCAGCATTTT. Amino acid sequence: CASSGQGNSNQPQHF.

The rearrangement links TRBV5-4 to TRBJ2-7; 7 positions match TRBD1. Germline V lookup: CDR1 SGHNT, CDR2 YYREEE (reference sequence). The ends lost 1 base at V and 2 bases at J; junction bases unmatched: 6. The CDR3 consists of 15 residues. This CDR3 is CASSLRAGGTYEQYF. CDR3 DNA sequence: TGTGCCAGCAGCTTGAGGGCAGGGGGAACCTACGAGCAGTACTTC.

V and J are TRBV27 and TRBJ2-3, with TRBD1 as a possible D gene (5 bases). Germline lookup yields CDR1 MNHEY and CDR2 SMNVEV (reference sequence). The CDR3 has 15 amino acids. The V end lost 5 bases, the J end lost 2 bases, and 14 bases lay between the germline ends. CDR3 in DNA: TGTGCCAGCAGTAGACACAGGTCCTTCACAGATACGCAGTATTTT. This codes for CASSRHRSFTDTQYF.

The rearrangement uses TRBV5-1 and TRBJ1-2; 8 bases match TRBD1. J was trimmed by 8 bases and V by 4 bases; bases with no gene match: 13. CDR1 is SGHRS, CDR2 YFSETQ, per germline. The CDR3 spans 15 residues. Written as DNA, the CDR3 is TGCGCCAGCAGCCCAGGACAGGGCTCCCTATACGGCTACACCTTC. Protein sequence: CASSPGQGSLYGYTF.

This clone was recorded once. As DNA, the CDR3 is TGTGCCAGCAGTCGACCAGGATTCTATGGCTACACCTTC. It codes for CASSRPGFYGYTF. The chain is built from TRBV27 and TRBJ1-2; D not resolved. The CDR3 covers 13 residues. Germline CDR1 is MNHEY and CDR2 is SMNVEV (reference sequence). V was pared by 5 bases and J by 4 bases, with 11 bases between.

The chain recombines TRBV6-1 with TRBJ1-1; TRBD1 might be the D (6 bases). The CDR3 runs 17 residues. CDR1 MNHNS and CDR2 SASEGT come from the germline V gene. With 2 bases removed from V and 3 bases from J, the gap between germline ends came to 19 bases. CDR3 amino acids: CASSERLTGQSDTEAFF. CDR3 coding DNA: TGTGCCAGCAGTGAAAGGTTAACAGGGCAATCCGACACTGAAGCTTTCTTT.

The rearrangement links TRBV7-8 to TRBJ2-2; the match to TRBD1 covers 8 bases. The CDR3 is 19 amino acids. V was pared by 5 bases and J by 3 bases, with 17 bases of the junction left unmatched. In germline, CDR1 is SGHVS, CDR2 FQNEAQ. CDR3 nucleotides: TGTGCCAGCAGCCCACTTCCAGAGACAGGGGTTTGGTACACCGGGGAGCTGTTTTTT. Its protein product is CASSPLPETGVWYTGELFF.

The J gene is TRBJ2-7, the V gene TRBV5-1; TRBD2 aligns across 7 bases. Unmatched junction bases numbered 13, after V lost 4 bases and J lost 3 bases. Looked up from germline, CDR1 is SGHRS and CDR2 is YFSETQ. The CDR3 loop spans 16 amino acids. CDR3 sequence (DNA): TGCGCCAGCAGCCCCTCTGGGCGGGAGAACTACTACGAGCAGTACTTC. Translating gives CASSPSGRENYYEQYF.

CDR3 nucleotide sequence: TGTGCCAGCAGTTTATCGTACTTGACGTCGGCGTTCTTC. This sequence encodes CASSLSYLTSAFF. The chain employs TRBV27 and TRBJ2-1; D gene ambiguous. The CDR3 is 13 amino acids. The V and J ends lost 0 bases and 15 bases respectively, with 15 bases between them. From germline, CDR1 is MNHEY and CDR2 SMNVEV (reference sequence).

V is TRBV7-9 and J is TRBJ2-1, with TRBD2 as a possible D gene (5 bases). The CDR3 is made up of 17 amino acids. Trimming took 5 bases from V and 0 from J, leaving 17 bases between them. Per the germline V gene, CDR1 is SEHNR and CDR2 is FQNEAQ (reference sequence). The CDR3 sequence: CASSPNLAVSSYNEQFF. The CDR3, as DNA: TGTGCCAGCAGCCCCAACCTAGCCGTCAGCTCCTACAATGAGCAGTTCTTC.

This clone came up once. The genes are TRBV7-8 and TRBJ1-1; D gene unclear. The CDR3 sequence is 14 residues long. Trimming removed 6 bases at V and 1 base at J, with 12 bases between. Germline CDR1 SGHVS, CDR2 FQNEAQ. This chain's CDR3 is CASRTGRGNTEAFF. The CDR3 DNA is TGTGCCAGCAGAACCGGGCGGGGGAACACTGAAGCTTTCTTT.